This T cell receptor beta chain comes out of a study of blood T cell repertoires in COVID-19. The CDR3 has 17 residues. After removal of 5 bases from V and 0 bases from J, the junction contained 8 bases not matched to a gene. The V gene's germline CDR1 is LGHDT and CDR2 YNNKEL (reference sequence). Some clones are missing from TCRdb's copy, which holds only in-frame ones; the method was immunoSEQ multiplex PCR. In the table there are about 23,000 clones, about nine tenths of which are singletons. This TCR derives from a human donor in a cohort sampled during active COVID-19. The specimen sequenced was peripheral blood. The chain is built from TRBV3-1 (or the pseudogene TRBV3-2) and TRBJ2-3; 10 bases map to TRBD2. The chain's CDR3 is CASSKRTSGYSTDTQYF. CDR3 bases: TGTGCCAGCAGCAAACGGACTAGCGGCTATAGCACAGATACGCAGTATTTT.